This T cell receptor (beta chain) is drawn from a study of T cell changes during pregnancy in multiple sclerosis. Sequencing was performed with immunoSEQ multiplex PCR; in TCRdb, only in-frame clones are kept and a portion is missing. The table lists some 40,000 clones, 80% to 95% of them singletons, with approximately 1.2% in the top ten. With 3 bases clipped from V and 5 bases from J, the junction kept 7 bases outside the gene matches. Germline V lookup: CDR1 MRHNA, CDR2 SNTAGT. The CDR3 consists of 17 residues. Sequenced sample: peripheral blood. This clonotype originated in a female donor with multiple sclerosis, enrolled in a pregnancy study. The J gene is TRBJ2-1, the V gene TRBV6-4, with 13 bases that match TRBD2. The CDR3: CASSEPQLAGGHNEQFF. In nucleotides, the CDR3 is TGTGCCAGCAGTGAGCCCCAACTAGCGGGAGGGCACAATGAGCAGTTCTTC.